This record covers a single TCR beta chain. This clonotype occurred a few times. There is no known antigen for this receptor. Nothing much larger sits one base from this clone, and base qualities are not available. Systemically healthy Caucasian individuals from Russia, 39 in total and aged 6 to 90 years, were included as donors. Each donor gave roughly 9.5 milliliters of peripheral blood, collected into EDTA-treated Vacutainer tubes. Ficoll-Paque density-gradient centrifugation was used to isolate PBMCs, with at least 6.5 million per sample. Total RNA, at least 5.5 micrograms per sample, was extracted from PBMCs with Trizol reagent. The percentages of naive CD45RAhigh/CD27high T cells were determined by flow cytometry on a PBMC aliquot from every donor. The CDR3, from cysteine to phenylalanine, totals 11 residues. The entry retains the CDR3 DNA only, 33 bases that are in frame from base 1. The V and J ends are trimmed by 6 bases and 10 bases, leaving 13 bases between them.

The data derive from a study of blood T cells in healthy people across ages (dated by TCRdb to 2013 to 2016). Study-level background: In model experiments, roughly one uniquely barcoded TCR beta cDNA molecule per two T cells was captured by template switching. Using the same blood draw, the study looked at two additional independent replicas of 1 million unique cDNA reads for two donors, one aged 18 to 29 and the other aged 80 or older. Donors of different ages were randomly distributed across sequencing lanes to avoid experimental bias. The study measured age-related changes in TCR beta repertoire diversity using deep sequencing normalized with unique cDNA molecular identifiers. Four age groups were formed from the donors: young (average approximately 15 years), middle-aged (roughly 38), aged (62) and long-lived (82).

Study-wide conclusions, independent of this receptor: Because the CMV infection status of the donors was unknown, age-related changes in expanded clonotypes may potentially have been confounded. A strong correlation was found between observed TCR beta diversity and the percentage of naive T cells measured by flow cytometry. The long-lived group showed more naive CD4+ T cells, fewer expanded clones and increased TCR diversity than the aged group, suggesting age selection. Conclusive comparison of naive and antigen-experienced compartments was prevented by the profiling of bulk unsorted PBMCs. Estimates of total diversity based on one million sequenced T cells were considered lower bounds and underestimates. Observed TCR beta diversity per million T cells fell roughly linearly with age, and a significant reduction was already apparent by age roughly 40.

Libraries were built with 5' RACE. The sample was run on an Illumina HiSeq 2500. A second PCR of about 6 to 12 cycles was performed with a sample-barcoded 5' primer and a J-beta primer mix. A unique molecular identifier was introduced onto each TCR beta cDNA molecule by a template-switch 5' adaptor carrying 12 random nucleotides. Each sample yielded at least 2.5 million CDR3-containing paired-end reads. All of the RNA was converted into first-strand cDNA using the Mint cDNA synthesis kit, with a TRBC-specific oligonucleotide serving as the primer. Following uracil-DNA glycosylase treatment, a first 18-cycle PCR with universal primers M1SS and BC2_uni_R was performed on all cDNA. Per the source publication's procedure: For normalization, 1 million high-quality reads, each with a distinct molecular identifier, were randomly selected from each sample. Instead of being binned into consensus sequences, reads with shared molecular identifiers were discarded. MiTCR, run with a Q25 quality threshold and the strictest error-elimination algorithm, handled CDR3 identification, clonotype clustering and error correction. A nonparametric unseen species model using Euler transformation provided a lower-bound estimate of total TCR beta diversity. The public reads were quality trimmed at Q25 with fastp and then assembled into clones with MiXCR by TCRdb, keeping productive beta chains. One record per CDR3 amino acid sequence lists the most common genes and DNA. TCRdb, not the original authors, processed these V and J calls. In all, the sample holds about 1.8 million distinct CDR3 sequences, and around 50% of those were seen once. The biggest ten clones account for around 2.1% of the sample.

Specimen: blood. This receptor chain uses TRBV12-3 or TRBV12-4 and TRBJ2-7, with a tentative D gene TRBD2 over 6 matching bases. This clonotype was obtained from a woman aged 40-49 years in good health. The DNA sequence follows: TGTGCCAGCAGCTACGGGACTTCCCAGTACTTC. It specifies CASSYGTSQYF.